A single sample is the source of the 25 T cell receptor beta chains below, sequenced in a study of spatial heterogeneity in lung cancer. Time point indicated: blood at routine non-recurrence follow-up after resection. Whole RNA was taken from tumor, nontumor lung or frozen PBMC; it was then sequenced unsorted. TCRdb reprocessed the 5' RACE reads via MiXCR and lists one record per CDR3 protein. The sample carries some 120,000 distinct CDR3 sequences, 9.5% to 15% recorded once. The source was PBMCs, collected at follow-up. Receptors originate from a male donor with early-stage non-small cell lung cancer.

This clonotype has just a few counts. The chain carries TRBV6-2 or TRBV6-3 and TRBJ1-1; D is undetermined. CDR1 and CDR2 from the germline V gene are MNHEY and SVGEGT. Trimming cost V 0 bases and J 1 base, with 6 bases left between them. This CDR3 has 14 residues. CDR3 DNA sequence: TGTGCCAGCAGTTACTCGATTTCGAACACTGAAGCTTTCTTT. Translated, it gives CASSYSISNTEAFF.

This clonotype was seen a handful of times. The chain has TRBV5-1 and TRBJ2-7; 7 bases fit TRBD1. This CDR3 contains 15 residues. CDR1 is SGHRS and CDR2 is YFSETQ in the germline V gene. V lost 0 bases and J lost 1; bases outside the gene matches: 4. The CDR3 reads CASSLGGQDSYEQYF. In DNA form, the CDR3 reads TGCGCCAGCAGCTTGGGTGGACAGGATTCCTACGAGCAGTACTTC.

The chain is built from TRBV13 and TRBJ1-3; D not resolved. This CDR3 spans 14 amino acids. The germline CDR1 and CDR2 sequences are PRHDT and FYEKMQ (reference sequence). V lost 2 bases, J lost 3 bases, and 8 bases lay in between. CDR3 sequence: CASSLLTYGNTIYF. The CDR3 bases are TGTGCCAGCAGCTTATTAACTTATGGAAACACCATATATTTT.

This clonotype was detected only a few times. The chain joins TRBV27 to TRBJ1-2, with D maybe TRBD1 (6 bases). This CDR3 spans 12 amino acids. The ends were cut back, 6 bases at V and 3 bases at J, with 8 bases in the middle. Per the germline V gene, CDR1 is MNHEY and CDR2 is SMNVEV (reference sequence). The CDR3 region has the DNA TGTGCCAGCAGAGGGGGTTACTATGGCTACACCTTC. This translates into CASRGGYYGYTF.

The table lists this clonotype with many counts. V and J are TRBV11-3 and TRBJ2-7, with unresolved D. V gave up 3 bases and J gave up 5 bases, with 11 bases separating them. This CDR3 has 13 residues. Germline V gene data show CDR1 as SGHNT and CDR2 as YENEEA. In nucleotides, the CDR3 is TGTGCCAGCAGCTTCGGTTACCTAAACGAGCAGTACTTC. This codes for CASSFGYLNEQYF.

DNA of the CDR3: TGTGCCAGCAGTCGACAGGTCGGAGGAAAACTGTTTTTT. Protein: CASSRQVGGKLFF. The chain combines TRBV6-5 with TRBJ1-4, with D possibly TRBD1 on 6 matching bases. The germline gives CDR1 MNHEY, CDR2 SVGAGI. Trimming cost V 5 bases and J 10 bases, with 14 bases left between them. This CDR3 is built from 13 residues.

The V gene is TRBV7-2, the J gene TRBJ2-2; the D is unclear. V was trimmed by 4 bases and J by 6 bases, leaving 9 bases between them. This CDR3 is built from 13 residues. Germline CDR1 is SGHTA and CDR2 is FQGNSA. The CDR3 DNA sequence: TGTGCCAGCAGCTCTGAATTGCCCGGGGAGCTGTTTTTT. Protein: CASSSELPGELFF.

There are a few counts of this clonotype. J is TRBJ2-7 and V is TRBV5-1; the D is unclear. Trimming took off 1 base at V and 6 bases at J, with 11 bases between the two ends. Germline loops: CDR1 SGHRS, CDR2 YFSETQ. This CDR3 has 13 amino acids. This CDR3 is CASSLFSSLEQYF. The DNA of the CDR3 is TGCGCCAGCAGCTTGTTCTCCTCGCTCGAGCAGTACTTC.

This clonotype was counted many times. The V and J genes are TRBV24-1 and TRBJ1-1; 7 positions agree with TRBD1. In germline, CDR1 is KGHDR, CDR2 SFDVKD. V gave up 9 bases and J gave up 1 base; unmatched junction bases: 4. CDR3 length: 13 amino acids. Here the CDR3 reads CATRRQGNTEAFF. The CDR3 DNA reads TGTGCCACCCGTCGACAGGGGAACACTGAAGCTTTCTTT.

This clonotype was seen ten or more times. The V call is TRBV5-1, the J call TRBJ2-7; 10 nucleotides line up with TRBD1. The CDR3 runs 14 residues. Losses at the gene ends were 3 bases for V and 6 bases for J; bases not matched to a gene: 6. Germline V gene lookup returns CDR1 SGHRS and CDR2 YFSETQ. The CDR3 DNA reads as TGCGCCAGCAGCTCGACCGGGACAGGGGCCGAGCAGTACTTC. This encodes CASSSTGTGAEQYF.

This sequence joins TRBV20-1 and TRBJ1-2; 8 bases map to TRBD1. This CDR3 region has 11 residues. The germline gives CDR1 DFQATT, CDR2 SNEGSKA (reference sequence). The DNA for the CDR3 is TGCAGAGCAGGGGGCTTCAATGGCTACACCTTC. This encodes CRAGGFNGYTF.

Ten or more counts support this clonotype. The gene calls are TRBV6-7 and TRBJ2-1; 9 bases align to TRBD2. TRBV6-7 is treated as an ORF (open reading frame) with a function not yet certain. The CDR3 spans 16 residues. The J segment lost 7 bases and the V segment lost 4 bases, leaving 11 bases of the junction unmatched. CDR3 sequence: CASSSRLAAPSNEQFF. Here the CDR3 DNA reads TGTGCCAGCAGTTCCAGACTAGCGGCACCTTCTAATGAGCAGTTCTTC.

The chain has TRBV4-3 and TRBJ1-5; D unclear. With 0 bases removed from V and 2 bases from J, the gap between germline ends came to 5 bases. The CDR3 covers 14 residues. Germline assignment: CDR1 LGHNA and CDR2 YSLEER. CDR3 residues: CASSQERGNQPQHF. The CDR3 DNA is TGCGCCAGCAGCCAAGAAAGGGGCAATCAGCCCCAGCATTTT.

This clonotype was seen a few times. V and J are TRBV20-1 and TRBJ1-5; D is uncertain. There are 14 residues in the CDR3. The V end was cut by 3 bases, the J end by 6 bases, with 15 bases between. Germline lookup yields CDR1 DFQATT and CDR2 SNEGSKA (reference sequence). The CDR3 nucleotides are TGCAGTGCTAGTGGCTGGCACGAAGGTCAGCCCCAGCATTTT. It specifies CSASGWHEGQPQHF.

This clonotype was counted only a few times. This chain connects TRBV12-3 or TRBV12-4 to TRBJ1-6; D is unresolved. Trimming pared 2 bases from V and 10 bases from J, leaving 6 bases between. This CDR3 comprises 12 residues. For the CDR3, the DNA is TGTGCCAGCAGTTTACTGGGATCACCCCTCCACTTT. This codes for CASSLLGSPLHF.

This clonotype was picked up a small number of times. The DNA for the CDR3 is TGTGCCAGCAGATCAGGACCCACCTACGAGCAGTACTTC. As protein: CASRSGPTYEQYF. The chain has TRBV7-2 and TRBJ2-7; D call uncertain. Germline CDR1 is SGHTA and CDR2 is FQGNSA. The V end was cut by 6 bases, the J end by 2 bases, with 11 bases between. This CDR3 has 13 residues.

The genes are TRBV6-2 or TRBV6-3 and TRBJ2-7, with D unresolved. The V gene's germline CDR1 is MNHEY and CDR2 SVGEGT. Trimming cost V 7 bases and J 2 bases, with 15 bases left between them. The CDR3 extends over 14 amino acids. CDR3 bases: TGTGCCAGCACCCCCTGGGCCGGCACCTACGAGCAGTACTTC. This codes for CASTPWAGTYEQYF.

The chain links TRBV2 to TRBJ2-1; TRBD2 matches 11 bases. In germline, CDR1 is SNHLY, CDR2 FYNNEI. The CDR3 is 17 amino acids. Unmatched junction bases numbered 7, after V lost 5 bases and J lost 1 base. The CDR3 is CASSRPGLADSYNEQFF. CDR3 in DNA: TGTGCCAGCAGTCGCCCGGGACTAGCGGATTCCTACAATGAGCAGTTCTTC.

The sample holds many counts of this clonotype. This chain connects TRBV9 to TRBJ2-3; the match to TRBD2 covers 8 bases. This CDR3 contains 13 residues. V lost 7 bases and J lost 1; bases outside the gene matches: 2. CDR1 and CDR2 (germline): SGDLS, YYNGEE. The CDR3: CASGGGRTDTQYF. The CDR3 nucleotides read TGTGCCAGCGGCGGGGGGCGCACAGATACGCAGTATTTT.

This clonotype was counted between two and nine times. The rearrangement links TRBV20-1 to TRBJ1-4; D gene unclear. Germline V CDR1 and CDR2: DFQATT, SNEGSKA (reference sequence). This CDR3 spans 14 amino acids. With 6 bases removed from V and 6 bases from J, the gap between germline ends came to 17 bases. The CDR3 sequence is CSARQDLPYEKLFF. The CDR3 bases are TGCAGTGCCCGCCAAGATCTCCCATATGAAAAACTGTTTTTT.

The CDR3 DNA sequence: TGTGCCAGCAGCGTGGCAGGGGGCACCTACGAGCAGTACTTC. Amino acid sequence: CASSVAGGTYEQYF. V and J are TRBV9 and TRBJ2-7; 8 positions agree with TRBD1. V lost 2 bases to trimming and J lost 2 bases; unmatched junction nucleotides: 3. Looked up from germline, CDR1 is SGDLS and CDR2 is YYNGEE. The CDR3 covers 14 residues. The whole variable domain, filled in from reference TRBV9 and TRBJ2-7, reads DSGVTQTPKHLITATGQRVTLRCSPRSGDLSVYWYQQSLDQGLQFLIQYYNGEERAKGNILERFSAQQFPDLHSELNLSSLELGDSALYFCASSVAGGTYEQYFGPGTRLTVT.

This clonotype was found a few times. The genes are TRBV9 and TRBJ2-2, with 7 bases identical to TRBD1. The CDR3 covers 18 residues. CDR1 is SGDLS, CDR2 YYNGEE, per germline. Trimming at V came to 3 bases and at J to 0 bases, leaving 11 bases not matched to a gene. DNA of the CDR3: TGTGCCAGCAGCGCTCAGGGGGTTAACTCTGCGAACACCGGGGAGCTGTTTTTT. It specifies CASSAQGVNSANTGELFF.

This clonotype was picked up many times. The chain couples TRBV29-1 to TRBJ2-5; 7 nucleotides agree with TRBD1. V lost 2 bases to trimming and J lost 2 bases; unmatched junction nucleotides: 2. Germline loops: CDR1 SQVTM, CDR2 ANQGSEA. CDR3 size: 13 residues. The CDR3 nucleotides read TGCAGCGTTGAAAGGACAGGACAAGAGACCCAGTACTTC. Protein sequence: CSVERTGQETQYF. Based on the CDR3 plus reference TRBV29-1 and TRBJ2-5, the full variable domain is SAVISQKPSRDICQRGTSLTIQCQVDSQVTMMFWYRQQPGQSLTLIATANQGSEATYESGFVIDKFPISRPNLTFSTLTVSNMSPEDSSIYLCSVERTGQETQYFGPGTRLLVL.

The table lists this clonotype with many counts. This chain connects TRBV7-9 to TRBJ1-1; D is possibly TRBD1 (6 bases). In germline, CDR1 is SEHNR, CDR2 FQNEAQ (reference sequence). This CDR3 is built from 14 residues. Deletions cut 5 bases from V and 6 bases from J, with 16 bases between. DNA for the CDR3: TGTGCCAGCAGCCTAACAGGGAAAGGGGCTGAAGCTTTCTTT. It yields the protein CASSLTGKGAEAFF. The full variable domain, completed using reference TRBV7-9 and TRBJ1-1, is DTGVSQNPRHKITKRGQNVTFRCDPISEHNRLYWYRQTLGQGPEFLTYFQNEAQLEKSRLLSDRFSAERPKGSFSTLEIQRTEQGDSAMYLCASSLTGKGAEAFFGQGTRLTVV.

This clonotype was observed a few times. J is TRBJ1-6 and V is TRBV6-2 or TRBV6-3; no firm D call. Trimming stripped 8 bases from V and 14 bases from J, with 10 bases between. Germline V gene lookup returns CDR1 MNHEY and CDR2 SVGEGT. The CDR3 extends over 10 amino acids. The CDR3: CASGELTLHF. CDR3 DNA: TGTGCCAGCGGGGAATTAACCCTCCACTTT.